Described below is a single TCR beta chain sequence and its context. Those who participated ranged in age from roughly 18 to 89 years and resided in about two dozen US areas. Trimming took off 0 bases at V and 5 bases at J, with 4 bases between the two ends. The CDR3 extends over 12 amino acids. Authors' methods: Nucleated cell counts were estimated from reference gene primer amplification. Produced via immunoSEQ multiplex PCR; TCRdb's table is partial and in-frame only. The DNA was the basis for D and trimming; V, J and clone size are from that table. The data hold 270,000 or so clones, with roughly 84% observed a single time. This sample is part of a study of blood T cell repertoires in COVID-19. Background on the study: In each case, the material was cDNA or gDNA derived from T cells, B-cell-depleted T cells, or PBMCs.

Sequencing was performed on PBMCs or T cells enriched from blood (not recorded which). The receptor comes from a woman in her 50s who had been exposed to COVID-19. The V call is TRBV12-3 or TRBV12-4, the J call TRBJ1-1; D call uncertain. This chain's CDR3 is CASSLAFTEAFF. The CDR3 bases are TGTGCCAGCAGTTTAGCCTTTACTGAAGCTTTCTTT.